This T cell receptor (beta chain) appears in the sequencing data of a study of cytomegalovirus exposure and HLA in healthy donors. The germline gives CDR1 MNHEY, CDR2 SMNVEV (reference sequence). The J segment lost 0 bases and the V segment lost 6 bases, leaving 18 bases of the junction unmatched. The CDR3 totals 20 residues. The PCR was carried out with 60 Vbeta primers and 13 Jbeta primers. Clones were sequenced by immunoSEQ multiplex PCR, and TCRdb holds only the in-frame ones, with some missing. The table includes some 130,000 clones, about 80% detected once. The V call is TRBV27, the J call TRBJ2-1; 9 positions agree with TRBD2. The sequenced sample was PBMCs. The sequence derives from a man aged 35 to 55 in good health and CMV-seropositive. This CDR3 is CASSPGVLAGRKSSYNEQFF. In DNA, the CDR3 is TGTGCCAGCAGCCCCGGTGTGCTAGCGGGACGTAAGAGCTCCTACAATGAGCAGTTCTTC.